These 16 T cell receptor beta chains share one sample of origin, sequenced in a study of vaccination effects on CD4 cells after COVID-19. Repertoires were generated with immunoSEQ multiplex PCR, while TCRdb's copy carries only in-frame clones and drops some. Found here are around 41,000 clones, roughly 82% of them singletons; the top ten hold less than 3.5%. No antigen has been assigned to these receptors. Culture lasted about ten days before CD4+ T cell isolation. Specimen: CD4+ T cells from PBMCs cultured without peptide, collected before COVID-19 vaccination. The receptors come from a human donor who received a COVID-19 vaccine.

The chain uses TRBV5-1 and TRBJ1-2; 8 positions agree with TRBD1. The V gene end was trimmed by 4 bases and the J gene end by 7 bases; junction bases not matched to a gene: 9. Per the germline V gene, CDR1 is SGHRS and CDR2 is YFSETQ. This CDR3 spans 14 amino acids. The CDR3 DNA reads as TGCGCCAGCAGCGAACCCAGGGGGCGCGGTGGCTACACCTTC. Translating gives CASSEPRGRGGYTF. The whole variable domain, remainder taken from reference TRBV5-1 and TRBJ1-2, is KAGVTQTPRYLIKTRGQQVTLSCSPISGHRSVSWYQQTPGQGLQFLFEYFSETQRNKGNFPGRFSGRQFSNSRSEMNVSTLELGDSALYLCASSEPRGRGGYTFGSGTRLTVV.

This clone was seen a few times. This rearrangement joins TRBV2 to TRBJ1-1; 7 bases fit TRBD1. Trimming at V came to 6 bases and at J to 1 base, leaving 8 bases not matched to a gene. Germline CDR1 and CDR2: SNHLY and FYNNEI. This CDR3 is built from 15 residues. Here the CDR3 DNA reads TGTGCCAGCAGACCCGTGACAGGGTGGAACACTGAAGCTTTCTTT. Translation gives CASRPVTGWNTEAFF.

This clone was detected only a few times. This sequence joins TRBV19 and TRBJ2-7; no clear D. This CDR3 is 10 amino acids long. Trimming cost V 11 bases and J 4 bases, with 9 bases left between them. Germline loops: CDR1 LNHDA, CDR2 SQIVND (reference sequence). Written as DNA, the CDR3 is TGTGCCGCTTCTTTTTACGAGCAGTACGTC. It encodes CAASFYEQYV.

The CDR3 sequence: CAMIKGLAGARGETQYF. In DNA form, the CDR3 reads TGTGCCATGATAAAGGGACTAGCGGGGGCCCGCGGGGAGACCCAGTACTTC. The genes are TRBV6-4 and TRBJ2-5; 14 bases agree with TRBD2. J was trimmed by 5 bases and V by 10 bases; bases with no gene match: 15. Germline CDR1 reads MRHNA; CDR2 reads SNTAGT. This CDR3 has 17 residues.

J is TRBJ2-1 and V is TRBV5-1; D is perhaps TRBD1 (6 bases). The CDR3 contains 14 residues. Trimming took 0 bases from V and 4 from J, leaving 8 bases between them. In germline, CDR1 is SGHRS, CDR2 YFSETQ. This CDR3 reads CASSLATGYNEQFF. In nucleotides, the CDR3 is TGCGCCAGCAGCTTGGCGACAGGTTACAATGAGCAGTTCTTC.

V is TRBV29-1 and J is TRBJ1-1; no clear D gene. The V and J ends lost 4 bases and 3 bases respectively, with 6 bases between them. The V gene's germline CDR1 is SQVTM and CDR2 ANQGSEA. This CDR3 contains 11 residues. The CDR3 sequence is CSVVQYTEAFF. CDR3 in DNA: TGCAGCGTTGTACAGTACACTGAAGCTTTCTTT.

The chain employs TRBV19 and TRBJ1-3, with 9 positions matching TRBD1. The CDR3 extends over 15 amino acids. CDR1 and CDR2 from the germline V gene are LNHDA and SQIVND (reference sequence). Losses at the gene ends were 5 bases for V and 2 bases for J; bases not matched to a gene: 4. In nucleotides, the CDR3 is TGTGCCAGTAGTGCGGACAGGGGAGCTGGAAACACCATATATTTT. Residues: CASSADRGAGNTIYF.

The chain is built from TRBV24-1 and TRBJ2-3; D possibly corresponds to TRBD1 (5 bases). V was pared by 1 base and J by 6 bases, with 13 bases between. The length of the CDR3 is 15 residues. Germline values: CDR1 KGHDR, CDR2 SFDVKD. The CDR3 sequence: CATSDFPGAGDTQYF. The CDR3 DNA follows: TGTGCCACCAGTGATTTTCCTGGGGCAGGGGATACGCAGTATTTT.

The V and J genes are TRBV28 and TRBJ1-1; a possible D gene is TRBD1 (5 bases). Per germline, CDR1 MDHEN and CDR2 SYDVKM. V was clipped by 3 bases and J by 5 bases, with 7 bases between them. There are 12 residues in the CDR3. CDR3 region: CASSLGTTEAFF. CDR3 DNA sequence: TGTGCCAGCAGTTTGGGGACGACTGAAGCTTTCTTT.

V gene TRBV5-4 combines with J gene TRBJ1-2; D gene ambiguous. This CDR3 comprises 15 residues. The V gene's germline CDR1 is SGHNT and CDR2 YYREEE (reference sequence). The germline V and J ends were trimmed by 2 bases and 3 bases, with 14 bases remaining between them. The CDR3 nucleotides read TGTGCCAGCAGCTTTTCGACAATTACGGACTATGGCTACACCTTC. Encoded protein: CASSFSTITDYGYTF.

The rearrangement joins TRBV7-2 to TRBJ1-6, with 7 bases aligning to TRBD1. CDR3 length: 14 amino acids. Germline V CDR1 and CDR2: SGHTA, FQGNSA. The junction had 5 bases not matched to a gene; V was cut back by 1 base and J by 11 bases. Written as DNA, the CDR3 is TGTGCCAGCAGCTTAGAACAGGGGAGGCCACCCCTCCACTTT. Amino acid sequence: CASSLEQGRPPLHF.

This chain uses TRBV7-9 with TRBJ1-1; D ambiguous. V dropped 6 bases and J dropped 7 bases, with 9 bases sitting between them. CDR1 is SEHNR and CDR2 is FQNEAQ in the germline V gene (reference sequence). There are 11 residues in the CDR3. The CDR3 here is CASRSGGEAFF. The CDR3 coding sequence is TGTGCCAGCAGATCGGGAGGTGAAGCTTTCTTT.

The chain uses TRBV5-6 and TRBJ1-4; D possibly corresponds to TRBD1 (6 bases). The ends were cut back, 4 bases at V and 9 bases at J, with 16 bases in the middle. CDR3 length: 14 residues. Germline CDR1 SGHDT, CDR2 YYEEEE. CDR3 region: CASSVQGGDQKLFF. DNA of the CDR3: TGTGCCAGCAGCGTACAAGGGGGGGATCAAAAACTGTTTTTT.

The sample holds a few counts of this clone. The DNA of the CDR3 is TGTGCCAGCAGTGCCGGGACTAGGTCCTACAATGAGCAGTTCTTC. This translates into CASSAGTRSYNEQFF. The chain joins TRBV6-2 or TRBV6-3 to TRBJ2-1; TRBD2 aligns across 8 bases. CDR1 and CDR2 (germline): MNHEY, SVGEGT. V trimming: 5 bases; J trimming: 1 base; junction bases outside the gene matches: 4. CDR3 length equals 15 residues.

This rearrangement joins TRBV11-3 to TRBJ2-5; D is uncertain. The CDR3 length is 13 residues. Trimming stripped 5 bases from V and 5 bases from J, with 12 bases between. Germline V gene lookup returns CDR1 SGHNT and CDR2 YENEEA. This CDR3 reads CASSKGLGETQYF. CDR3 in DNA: TGTGCCAGCAGCAAAGGGTTAGGGGAGACCCAGTACTTC.

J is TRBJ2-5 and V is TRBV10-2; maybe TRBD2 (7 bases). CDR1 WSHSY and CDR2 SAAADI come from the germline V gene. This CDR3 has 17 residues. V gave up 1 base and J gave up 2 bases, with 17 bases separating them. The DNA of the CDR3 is TGCGCCAGCAGTGAGTGGCGGGGGCGCGGCGGTCAAGAGACCCAGTACTTC. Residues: CASSEWRGRGGQETQYF.